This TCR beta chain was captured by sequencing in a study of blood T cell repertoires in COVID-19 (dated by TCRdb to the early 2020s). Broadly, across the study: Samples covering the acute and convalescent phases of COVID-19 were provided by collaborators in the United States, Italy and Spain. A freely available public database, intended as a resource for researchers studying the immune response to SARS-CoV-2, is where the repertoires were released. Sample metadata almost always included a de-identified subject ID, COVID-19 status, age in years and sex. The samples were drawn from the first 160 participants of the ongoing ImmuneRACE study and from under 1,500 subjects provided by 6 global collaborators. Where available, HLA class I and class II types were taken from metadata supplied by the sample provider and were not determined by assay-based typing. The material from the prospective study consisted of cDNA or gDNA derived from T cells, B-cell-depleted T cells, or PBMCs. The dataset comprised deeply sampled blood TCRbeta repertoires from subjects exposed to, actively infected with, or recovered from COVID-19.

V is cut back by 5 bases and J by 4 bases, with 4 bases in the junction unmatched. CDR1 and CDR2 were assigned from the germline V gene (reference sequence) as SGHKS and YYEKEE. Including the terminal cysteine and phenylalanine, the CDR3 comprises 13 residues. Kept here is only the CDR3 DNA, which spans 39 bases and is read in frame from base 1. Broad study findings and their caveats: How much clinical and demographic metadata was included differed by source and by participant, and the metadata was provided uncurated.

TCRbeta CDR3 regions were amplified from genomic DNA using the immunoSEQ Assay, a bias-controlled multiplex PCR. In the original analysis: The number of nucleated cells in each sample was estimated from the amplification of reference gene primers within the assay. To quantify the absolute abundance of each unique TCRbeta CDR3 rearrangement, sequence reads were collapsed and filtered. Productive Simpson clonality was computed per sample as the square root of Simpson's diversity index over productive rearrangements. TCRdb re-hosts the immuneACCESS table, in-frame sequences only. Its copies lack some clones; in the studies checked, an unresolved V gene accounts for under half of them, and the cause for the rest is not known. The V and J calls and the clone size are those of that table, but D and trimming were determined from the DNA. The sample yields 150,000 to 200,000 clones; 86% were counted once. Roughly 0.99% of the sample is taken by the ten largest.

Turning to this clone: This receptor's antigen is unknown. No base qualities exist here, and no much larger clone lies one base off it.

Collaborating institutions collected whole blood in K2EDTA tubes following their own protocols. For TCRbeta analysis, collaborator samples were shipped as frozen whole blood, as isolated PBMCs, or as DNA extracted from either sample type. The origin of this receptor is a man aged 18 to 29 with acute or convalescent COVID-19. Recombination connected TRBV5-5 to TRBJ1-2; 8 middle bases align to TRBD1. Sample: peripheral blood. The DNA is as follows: TGTGCCAGCAGACCGGACAGGGCCTATGGCTACACCTTC. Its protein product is CASRPDRAYGYTF. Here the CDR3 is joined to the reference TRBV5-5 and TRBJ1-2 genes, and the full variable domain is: DAGVTQSPTHLIKTRGQQVTLRCSPISGHKSVSWYQQVLGQGPQFIFQYYEKEERGRGNFPDRFSARQFPNYSSELNVNALLLGDSALYLCASRPDRAYGYTFGSGTRLTVV.